Presented here are 12 T cell receptor beta chains from one specimen sequenced in a study of human T cells and chemical hapten exposure. TCRdb called the RACE reads again in MiXCR, with one record for every CDR3 protein. The data contain approximately 81,000 distinct CDR3 sequences, over 8.5% of them singletons. Time point specified: healthy volunteer bleed at 6 weeks. Unfractionated whole blood was the source from which total RNA was extracted. Sequencing used whole blood. Every receptor here comes from a male donor in good health. Some clones in this sample may be carry-over from other donors' samples.

This clonotype came up a few times. CDR3 amino acids: CASSPPTGQEGTQYF. DNA for the CDR3: TGTGCCAGCAGCCCCCCGACAGGGCAAGAGGGGACCCAGTACTTC. This rearrangement joins TRBV6-5 to TRBJ2-5, with TRBD1 matching over 7 bases. The CDR3 spans 15 residues. J was trimmed by 7 bases and V by 6 bases; bases with no gene match: 14. In germline, CDR1 is MNHEY, CDR2 SVGAGI.

V usage is TRBV14 and J usage is TRBJ2-7, with D possibly being TRBD1 (6 bases). The CDR3 is 14 residues long. The ends were cut back, 4 bases at V and 2 bases at J, with 12 bases in the middle. Germline CDR1 and CDR2: SGHDN and FVKESK. CDR3 region: CASSPTGRTYEQYF. Here the CDR3 DNA reads TGTGCCAGCAGCCCGACAGGCAGGACCTACGAGCAGTACTTC.

This chain connects TRBV3-1 to TRBJ1-5; D gene unclear. From germline, CDR1 is LGHDT and CDR2 YNNKEL (reference sequence). The CDR3 covers 14 residues. Between the trimmed V and J ends, which lost 2 bases and 3 bases, there was a span of 8 bases. The CDR3 is CASSQKVSNQPQHF. For the CDR3, the DNA is TGTGCCAGCAGCCAAAAGGTTTCCAATCAGCCCCAGCATTTT.

This clonotype was observed a few times. V is TRBV6-2 or TRBV6-3 and J is TRBJ1-2, with D unresolved. V was trimmed by 2 bases and J by 4 bases, leaving 17 bases between them. This CDR3 has 16 amino acids. Germline assignment: CDR1 MNHEY and CDR2 SVGEGT. CDR3 loop: CASSYENTKYPYGYTF. DNA of the CDR3: TGTGCCAGCAGTTACGAGAACACCAAATACCCCTATGGCTACACCTTC.

This clonotype was observed a few times. The chain links TRBV10-3 to TRBJ1-5, with a possible D match to TRBD1 (5 bases). Germline CDR1 ENHRY, CDR2 SYGVKD. V shed 6 bases and J shed 7 bases, with 13 bases lying between them. This CDR3 contains 13 residues. The CDR3 bases are TGTGCCATCAGGGACACGGTAAACCAGCCCCAGCATTTT. This translates into CAIRDTVNQPQHF.

In its sample, this clonotype was seen many times. The chain couples TRBV12-3 or TRBV12-4 to TRBJ1-1; a possible D gene is TRBD1 (6 bases). This CDR3 is 16 amino acids long. The germline V and J ends were trimmed by 1 base and 6 bases, with 18 bases remaining between them. CDR3 in amino acids: CASSLGPQQGRAEAFF. The CDR3 DNA reads TGTGCCAGCAGTTTAGGACCTCAACAGGGTCGGGCTGAAGCTTTCTTT.

The J gene is TRBJ1-1, the V gene TRBV3-1, with 9 bases aligning to TRBD1. The length of the CDR3 is 14 residues. Unmatched junction bases numbered 6, after V lost 4 bases and J lost 6 bases. CDR1 is LGHDT and CDR2 is YNNKEL in the germline V gene (reference sequence). The CDR3 reads CASSPRTGAPEAFF. The CDR3 bases are TGTGCCAGCAGCCCCCGGACAGGGGCCCCTGAAGCTTTCTTT.

This chain joins TRBV7-9 and TRBJ1-2; unclear D gene. Per germline, CDR1 SEHNR and CDR2 FQNEAQ (reference sequence). V lost 3 bases to trimming and J lost 1 base, with 6 bases between them. The CDR3 has 13 amino acids. The CDR3 loop reads CASSFGGNYGYTF. CDR3 nucleotide sequence: TGTGCCAGCAGCTTCGGCGGTAACTATGGCTACACCTTC.

The gene calls are TRBV2 and TRBJ2-7, with D perhaps TRBD1 or TRBD2 (6 bases each). The CDR3 contains 14 residues. Germline CDR1 reads SNHLY; CDR2 reads FYNNEI. Trimming took off 5 bases at V and 2 bases at J, with 13 bases between the two ends. CDR3 region: CASSPAGTPYEQYF. In DNA, the CDR3 is TGTGCCAGCAGTCCCGCGGGGACACCCTACGAGCAGTACTTC.

This chain links TRBV27 with TRBJ2-2, with D uncertain. V lost 1 base and J 2 bases, leaving 8 bases between the germline ends. This CDR3 has 15 amino acids. Germline CDR1 and CDR2: MNHEY and SMNVEV (reference sequence). In nucleotides, the CDR3 is TGTGCCAGCAGTTTATGGGTCAAAAACACCGGGGAGCTGTTTTTT. Encoded protein: CASSLWVKNTGELFF.

This clonotype appeared a few times. V and J are TRBV7-9 and TRBJ1-6, with D possibly being TRBD1 (6 bases). The germline CDR1 and CDR2 sequences are SEHNR and FQNEAQ (reference sequence). The CDR3 covers 14 residues. V was trimmed by 3 bases and J by 7 bases, leaving 10 bases between them. The CDR3 protein is CASSFRGENSPLHF. For the CDR3, the DNA is TGTGCCAGCAGCTTCAGGGGTGAGAATTCACCCCTCCACTTT.

This clonotype was counted between two and nine times. The chain links TRBV27 to TRBJ1-5, with D uncertain. The germline gives CDR1 MNHEY, CDR2 SMNVEV (reference sequence). This CDR3 has 14 amino acids. Trimming took off 4 bases at V and 3 bases at J, with 10 bases between the two ends. DNA of the CDR3: TGTGCCAGCAGTTGGCGAGGGAACAATCAGCCCCAGCATTTT. Its protein product is CASSWRGNNQPQHF.